This T cell receptor beta chain came from a study of cytomegalovirus exposure and HLA in healthy donors. Findings of the study overall: Specificity for CMV antigens was confirmed in vitro for a few of the CMV-associated chains.

As to this clone: Antigen: not known.

Unrecorded immune exposure was likely among donors, who were nominally healthy when sampled. PCR amplification relied on 60 Vbeta primers (plus 13 Jbeta primers). Only in-frame clones appear in the TCRdb table, and some are missing; sequencing was by immunoSEQ multiplex PCR. The sample table includes 110,000 to 150,000 clones. This receptor was identified in a woman aged 18-29 years in good health and CMV-seronegative. Sequencing was done on a sample of PBMCs.

The CDR3 bases are TGCAGCGTTGTTTCCGCGGGAGCCACAGATACGCAGTATTTT. This gives the protein CSVVSAGATDTQYF. The genes are TRBV29-1 and TRBJ2-3, with TRBD2 matching over 7 bases. This CDR3 region has 14 residues. J lost 2 bases, V lost 4 bases, and 6 bases had no gene match. Looked up from germline, CDR1 is SQVTM and CDR2 is ANQGSEA.